This T cell receptor (beta chain) stems from a study of blood T cell repertoires in COVID-19. Looking at the study overall: The United States, Italy and Spain supplied acute and convalescent COVID-19 samples.

TCRdb's table, derived via immunoSEQ multiplex PCR, lists solely in-frame clones and lacks some. The sample has under 200,000 clones; less than 90% are singletons. The Seattle patients, enrolled during active infection, were followed longitudinally. There are 13 residues in the CDR3. In germline, CDR1 is SGHDT, CDR2 YYEEEE. V was cut by 0 bases and J by 5 bases, with 8 bases left in between. This sequence joins TRBV5-6 and TRBJ1-1; the D gene is possibly TRBD1 (5 bases). This clonotype originated in a woman in her 70s with COVID-19, enrolled during active disease. The sample taken for sequencing was peripheral blood. This CDR3 reads CASSLGGGTEAFF. CDR3 DNA sequence: TGTGCCAGCAGCTTGGGCGGGGGGACTGAAGCTTTCTTT.